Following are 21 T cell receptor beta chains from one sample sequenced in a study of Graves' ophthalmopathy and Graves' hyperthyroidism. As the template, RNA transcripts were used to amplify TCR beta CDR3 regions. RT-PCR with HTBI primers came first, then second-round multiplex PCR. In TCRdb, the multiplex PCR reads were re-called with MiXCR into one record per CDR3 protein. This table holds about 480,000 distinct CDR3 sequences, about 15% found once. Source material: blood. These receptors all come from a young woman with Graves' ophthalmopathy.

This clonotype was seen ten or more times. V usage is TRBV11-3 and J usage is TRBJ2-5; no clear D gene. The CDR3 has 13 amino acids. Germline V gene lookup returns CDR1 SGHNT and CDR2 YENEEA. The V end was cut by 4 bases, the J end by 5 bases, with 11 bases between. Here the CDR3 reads CASSSSPIETQYF. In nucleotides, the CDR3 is TGTGCCAGCAGCTCCAGCCCAATTGAGACCCAGTACTTC.

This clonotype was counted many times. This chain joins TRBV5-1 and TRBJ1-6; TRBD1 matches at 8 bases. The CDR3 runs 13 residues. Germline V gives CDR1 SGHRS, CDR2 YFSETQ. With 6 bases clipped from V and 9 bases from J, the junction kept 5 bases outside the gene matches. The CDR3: CASTTGEGSPLHF. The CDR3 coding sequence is TGCGCCAGCACGACAGGGGAAGGTTCACCCCTCCACTTT.

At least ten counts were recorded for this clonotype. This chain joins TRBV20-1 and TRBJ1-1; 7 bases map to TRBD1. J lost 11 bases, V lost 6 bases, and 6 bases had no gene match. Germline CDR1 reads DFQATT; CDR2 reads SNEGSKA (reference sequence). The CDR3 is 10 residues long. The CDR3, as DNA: TGCAGTGCCGACACACAGGGGGCTTTCTTT. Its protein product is CSADTQGAFF.

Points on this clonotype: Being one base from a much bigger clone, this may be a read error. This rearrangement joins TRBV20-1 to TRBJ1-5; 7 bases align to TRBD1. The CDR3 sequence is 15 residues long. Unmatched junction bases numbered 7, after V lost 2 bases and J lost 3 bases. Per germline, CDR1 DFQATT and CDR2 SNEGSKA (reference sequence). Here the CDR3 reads CSARRQGGNNQPQHF. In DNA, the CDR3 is TGCAGTGCTAGAAGACAGGGCGGGAACAATCAGCCCCAGCATTTT.

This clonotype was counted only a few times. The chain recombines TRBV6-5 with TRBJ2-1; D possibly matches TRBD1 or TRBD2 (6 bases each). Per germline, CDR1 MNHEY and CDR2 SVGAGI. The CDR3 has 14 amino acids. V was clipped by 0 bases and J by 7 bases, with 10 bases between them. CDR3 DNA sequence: TGTGCCAGCAGTTACTCAGGGGGGAGGAATGAGCAGTTCTTC. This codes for CASSYSGGRNEQFF.

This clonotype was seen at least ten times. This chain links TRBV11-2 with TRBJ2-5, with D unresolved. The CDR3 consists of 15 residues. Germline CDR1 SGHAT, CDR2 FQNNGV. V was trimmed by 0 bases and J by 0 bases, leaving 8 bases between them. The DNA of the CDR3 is TGTGCCAGCAGCTTAGATGGACGAAACCAAGAGACCCAGTACTTC. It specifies CASSLDGRNQETQYF.

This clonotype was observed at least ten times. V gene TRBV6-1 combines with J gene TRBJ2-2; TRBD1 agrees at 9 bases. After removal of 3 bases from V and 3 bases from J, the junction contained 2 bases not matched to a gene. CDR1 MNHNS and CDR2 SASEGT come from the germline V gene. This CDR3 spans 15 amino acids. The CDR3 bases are TGTGCCAGCAGTGAGACAGGGGGTTACACCGGGGAGCTGTTTTTT. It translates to CASSETGGYTGELFF.

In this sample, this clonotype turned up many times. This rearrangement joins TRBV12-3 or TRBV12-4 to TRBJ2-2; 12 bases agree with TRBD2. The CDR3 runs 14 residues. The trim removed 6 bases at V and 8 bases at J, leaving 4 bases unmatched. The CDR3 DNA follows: TGTGCCAGCAGCCAGACTAGCGGGAGAGGGGAGCTGTTTTTT. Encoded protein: CASSQTSGRGELFF.

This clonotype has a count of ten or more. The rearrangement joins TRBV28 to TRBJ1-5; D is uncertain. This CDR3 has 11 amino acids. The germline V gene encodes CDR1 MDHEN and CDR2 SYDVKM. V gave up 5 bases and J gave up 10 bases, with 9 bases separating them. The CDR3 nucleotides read TGTGCCAGCAGTATAAATAGACCCCAGCATTTT. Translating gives CASSINRPQHF.

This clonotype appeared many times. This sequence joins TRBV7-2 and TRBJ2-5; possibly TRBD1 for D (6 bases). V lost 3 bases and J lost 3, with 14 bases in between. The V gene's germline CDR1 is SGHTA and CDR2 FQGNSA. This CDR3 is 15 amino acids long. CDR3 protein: CASSFRANREETQYF. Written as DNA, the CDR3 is TGTGCCAGCAGCTTCCGGGCCAACAGGGAAGAGACCCAGTACTTC.

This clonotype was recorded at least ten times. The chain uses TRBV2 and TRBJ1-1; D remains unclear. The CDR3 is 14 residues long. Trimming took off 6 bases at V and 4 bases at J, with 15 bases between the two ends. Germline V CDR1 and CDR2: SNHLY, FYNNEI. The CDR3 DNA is TGTGCCAGCAGGAGTGGAGTCGGTGGCACTGAAGCTTTCTTT. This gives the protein CASRSGVGGTEAFF.

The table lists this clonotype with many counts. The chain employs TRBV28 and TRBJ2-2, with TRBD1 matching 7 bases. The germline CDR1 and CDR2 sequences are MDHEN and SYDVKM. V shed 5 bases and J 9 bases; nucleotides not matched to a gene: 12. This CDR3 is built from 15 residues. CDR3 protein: CASSADRTGHRELFF. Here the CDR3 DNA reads TGTGCCAGCAGTGCCGATAGGACAGGACACCGGGAGCTGTTTTTT.

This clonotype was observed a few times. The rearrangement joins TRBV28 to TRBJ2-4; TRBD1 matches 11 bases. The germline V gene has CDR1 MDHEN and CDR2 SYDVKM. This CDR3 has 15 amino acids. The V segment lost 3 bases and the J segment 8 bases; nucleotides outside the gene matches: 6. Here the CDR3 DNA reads TGTGCCAGCAGTTTGGGGGGACAGGGGGGAGACATTCAGTACTTC. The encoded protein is CASSLGGQGGDIQYF.

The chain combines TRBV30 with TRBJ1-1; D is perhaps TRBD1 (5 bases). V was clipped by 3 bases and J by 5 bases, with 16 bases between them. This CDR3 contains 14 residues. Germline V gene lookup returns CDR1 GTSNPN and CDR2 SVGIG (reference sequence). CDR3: CAWRETRGETEAFF. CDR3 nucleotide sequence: TGTGCCTGGAGGGAAACACGAGGGGAGACTGAAGCTTTCTTT.

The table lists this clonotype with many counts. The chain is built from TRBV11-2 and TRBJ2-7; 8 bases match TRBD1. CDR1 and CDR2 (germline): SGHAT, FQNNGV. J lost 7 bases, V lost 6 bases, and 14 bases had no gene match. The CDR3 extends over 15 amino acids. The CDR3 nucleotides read TGTGCCAGCAGGTTCCCGGGGACAGGAGTATCTGAGCAGTACTTC. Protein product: CASRFPGTGVSEQYF.

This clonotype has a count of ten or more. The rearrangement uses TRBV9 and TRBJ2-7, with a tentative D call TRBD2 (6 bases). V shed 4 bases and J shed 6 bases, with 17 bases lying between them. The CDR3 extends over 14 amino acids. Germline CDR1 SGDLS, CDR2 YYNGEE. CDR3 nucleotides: TGTGCCAGCAGCCCCGGTAATGGGGACTTCGAGCAGTACTTC. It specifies CASSPGNGDFEQYF.

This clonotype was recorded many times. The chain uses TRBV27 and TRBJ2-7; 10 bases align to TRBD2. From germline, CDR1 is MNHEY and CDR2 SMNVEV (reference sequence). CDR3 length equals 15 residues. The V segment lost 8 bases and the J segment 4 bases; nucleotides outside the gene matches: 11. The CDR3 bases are TGTGCCAGCTCCTCCCTCGGACTAGCGGATTACGAGCAGTACTTC. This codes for CASSSLGLADYEQYF.

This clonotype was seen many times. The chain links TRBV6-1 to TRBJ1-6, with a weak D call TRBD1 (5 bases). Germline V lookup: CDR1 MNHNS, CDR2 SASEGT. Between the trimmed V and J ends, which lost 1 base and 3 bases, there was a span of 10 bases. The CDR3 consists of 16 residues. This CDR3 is CASSEGGVRYNSPLHF. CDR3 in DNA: TGTGCCAGCAGTGAAGGGGGGGTGCGCTATAATTCACCCCTCCACTTT.

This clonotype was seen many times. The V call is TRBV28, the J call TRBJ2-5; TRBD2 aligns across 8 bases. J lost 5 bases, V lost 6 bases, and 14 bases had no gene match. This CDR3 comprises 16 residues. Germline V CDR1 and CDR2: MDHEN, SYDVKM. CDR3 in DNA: TGTGCCAGCAGCACCAGGTTTCGGGGGGGACGGGAGACCCAGTACTTC. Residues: CASSTRFRGGRETQYF.

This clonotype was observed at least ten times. This chain's CDR3 is CASSLIGQGALRDGYTF. For the CDR3, the DNA is TGTGCCAGCAGTTTAATCGGACAGGGGGCGCTAAGGGATGGCTACACCTTC. The gene calls are TRBV28 and TRBJ1-2; TRBD1 agrees at 11 bases. CDR1 and CDR2 (germline): MDHEN, SYDVKM. Losses at the gene ends were 2 bases for V and 6 bases for J; bases not matched to a gene: 11. The CDR3 extends over 17 amino acids.

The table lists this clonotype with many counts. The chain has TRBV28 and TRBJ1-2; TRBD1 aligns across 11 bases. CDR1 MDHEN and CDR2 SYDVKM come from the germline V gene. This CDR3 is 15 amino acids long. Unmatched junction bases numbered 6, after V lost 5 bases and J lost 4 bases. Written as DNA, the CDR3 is TGTGCCAGCAGTCACCGGACAGGGGGCGTCTATGGCTACACCTTC. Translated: CASSHRTGGVYGYTF.